A selection of T cell receptor beta chains follows, all from one sample in a study of response to subunit inactivated influenza vaccine. TCRdb processed the RT-PCR reads anew with MiXCR; each CDR3 protein has one entry. In the table there are about 500,000 distinct CDR3 sequences, 15% to 20% of which are singletons. The sample was CD4+ T cells sorted from PBMCs, taken around 25 months after vaccination. These receptors were taken from a man aged 50-75 years who received an inactivated influenza vaccine. CDR3s include the opening cysteine and the closing phenylalanine or tryptophan. A D gene is named only where the DNA matches it firmly. Clone size is not always given. Where it is, it says once, few, many or a class for expanded clones.

clone size: NA
J gene: TRBJ2-7
D gene: NA
V gene: TRBV24-1
CDR3 DNA: TGTGCCACCAGTGACCTCAAGGAGGGAACAACCTACGAGCAGTACTTC
CDR3 protein: CATSDLKEGTTYEQYF

clone size: few
J gene: TRBJ2-5
D gene: TRBD2
V gene: TRBV10-3
CDR3 DNA: TGTGCCATCAGCGCGGACCTATCTAGCGGGGGGGCCCAGTACTTC
CDR3 protein: CAISADLSSGGAQYF

clone size: many
J gene: TRBJ2-2
D gene: NA
V gene: TRBV5-1
CDR3 DNA: TGCGCCAGCAGCATCGACGGCGGGACCGGGGAGCTGTTTTTT
CDR3 protein: CASSIDGGTGELFF

clone size: NA
J gene: TRBJ2-7
D gene: NA
V gene: TRBV5-1
CDR3 DNA: TGCGCCAGCAGCCCCGCTCCCGGGAGCGACGAGCAGTACTTC
CDR3 protein: CASSPAPGSDEQYF

clone size: NA
J gene: TRBJ2-5
D gene: NA
V gene: TRBV12-3/TRBV12-4
CDR3 DNA: TGTGCCAGCAGTTTGTTTAGCAAATTAACCCAGTACTTC
CDR3 protein: CASSLFSKLTQYF

clone size: few
J gene: TRBJ1-5
D gene: NA
V gene: TRBV6-1
CDR3 DNA: TGTGCCAGCAGCCACGACAGCAATCAGCCCCAGCATTTT
CDR3 protein: CASSHDSNQPQHF

clone size: NA
J gene: TRBJ2-2
D gene: NA
V gene: TRBV9
CDR3 DNA: TGTGCCAGCAGCGTATACGCGAACACCGGGGAGCTGTTTTTT
CDR3 protein: CASSVYANTGELFF

clone size: NA
J gene: TRBJ2-7
D gene: TRBD1
V gene: TRBV20-1
CDR3 DNA: TGCAGTGTTAGTGGACAGGGCCGGTACTTC
CDR3 protein: CSVSGQGRYF

clone size: many
J gene: TRBJ2-5
D gene: NA
V gene: TRBV10-3
CDR3 DNA: TGTGCCATCAGTGAGTCGAGGCGGGGTAAAGAGACCCAGTACTTC
CDR3 protein: CAISESRRGKETQYF

clone size: many
J gene: TRBJ2-4
D gene: TRBD1
V gene: TRBV28
CDR3 DNA: TGTGCCAGCAGTTCGCCTACAGGGGCGGCCAAAAACATTCAGTACTTC
CDR3 protein: CASSSPTGAAKNIQYF

clone size: NA
J gene: TRBJ1-2
D gene: TRBD1
V gene: TRBV9
CDR3 DNA: TGTGCCAGCAGCCCGGCGGGACAGAGCTATGGCTACACCTTC
CDR3 protein: CASSPAGQSYGYTF

clone size: few
J gene: TRBJ2-1
D gene: TRBD2
V gene: TRBV7-3
CDR3 DNA: TGTGCCAGCAGCCCCCGATCCCCCGGGACTAGCGGGTACAATGAGCAGTTCTTC
CDR3 protein: CASSPRSPGTSGYNEQFF

clone size: few
J gene: TRBJ2-3
D gene: NA
V gene: TRBV29-1
CDR3 DNA: TGCAGCGCTGGGACACTAACCGGGGATACGCAGTATTTT
CDR3 protein: CSAGTLTGDTQYF

clone size: few
J gene: TRBJ1-2
D gene: NA
V gene: TRBV29-1
CDR3 DNA: TGCAGCGTTGATTATCTTTTGGGGAGGCAGCGGAACTATGGCTACACCTTC
CDR3 protein: CSVDYLLGRQRNYGYTF

clone size: NA
J gene: TRBJ2-1
D gene: NA
V gene: TRBV29-1
CDR3 DNA: TGCAGCGTCGGCGGGGGCGGCTCTGCCTACAATGAGCAGTTCTTC
CDR3 protein: CSVGGGGSAYNEQFF

clone size: NA
J gene: TRBJ2-2
D gene: NA
V gene: TRBV5-1
CDR3 DNA: TGCGCCAGCAGCTTACGGGGACCTGAAAACACCGGGGAGCTGTTTTTT
CDR3 protein: CASSLRGPENTGELFF

clone size: NA
J gene: TRBJ2-3
D gene: TRBD2
V gene: TRBV20-1
CDR3 DNA: TGCAGTGCTATCCCCCTTTTAGCGGGAGGAGGAGATACGCAGTATTTT
CDR3 protein: CSAIPLLAGGGDTQYF

clone size: NA
J gene: TRBJ2-7
D gene: TRBD2
V gene: TRBV20-1
CDR3 DNA: TGCAGTGCCCCGCACGGACTAGCGGGCTTCTCCTACGAGCAGTACTTC
CDR3 protein: CSAPHGLAGFSYEQYF

clone size: few
J gene: TRBJ1-2
D gene: NA
V gene: TRBV10-3
CDR3 DNA: TGTGCCATCAGTGAGGGAAGGGAAAAGGGTGGCTACACCTTC
CDR3 protein: CAISEGREKGGYTF

clone size: few
J gene: TRBJ1-5
D gene: NA
V gene: TRBV12-3/TRBV12-4
CDR3 DNA: TGTGCCAGCAGTTTAAGGGCCAATTATCAGCCCCAGCATTTT
CDR3 protein: CASSLRANYQPQHF

clone size: NA
J gene: TRBJ1-1
D gene: TRBD1
V gene: TRBV7-2
CDR3 DNA: TGTGCCAGCAGCCAGGGACAGGCGGGTATAGCTTTCTTT
CDR3 protein: CASSQGQAGIAFF

clone size: few
J gene: TRBJ2-2
D gene: NA
V gene: TRBV18
CDR3 DNA: TGTGCCAGCTCAGCTCAACAGGCGAACACCGGGGAGCTGTTTTTT
CDR3 protein: CASSAQQANTGELFF

clone size: NA
J gene: TRBJ2-5
D gene: NA
V gene: TRBV20-1
CDR3 DNA: TGCAGTGCTAGAGTTCCGGGTATAGAGACCCAGTACTTC
CDR3 protein: CSARVPGIETQYF

clone size: few
J gene: TRBJ1-4
D gene: NA
V gene: TRBV10-3
CDR3 DNA: TGTGCCATCAGTGGGGGGGCGGGTAATGAAAAACTGTTTTTT
CDR3 protein: CAISGGAGNEKLFF

clone size: few
J gene: TRBJ1-6
D gene: NA
V gene: TRBV12-3/TRBV12-4
CDR3 DNA: TGTGCCAGCAAGGGTACAGGAGGTTCACCCCTCCACTTT
CDR3 protein: CASKGTGGSPLHF

clone size: few
J gene: TRBJ2-6
D gene: TRBD1
V gene: TRBV7-9
CDR3 DNA: TGTGCCAGCAGCATGGGACAGTATCCCTCTGGGGCCAACGTCCTGACTTTC
CDR3 protein: CASSMGQYPSGANVLTF

clone size: NA
J gene: TRBJ2-1
D gene: NA
V gene: TRBV3-1
CDR3 DNA: TGTGCCAGCAGCCTAAAGGGGGGTTTTGAGCAGTTCTTC
CDR3 protein: CASSLKGGFEQFF

clone size: NA
J gene: TRBJ2-7
D gene: NA
V gene: TRBV12-3/TRBV12-4
CDR3 DNA: TGTGCCAGCAGTTTCCGCTACGAGCAGTACTTC
CDR3 protein: CASSFRYEQYF

clone size: NA
J gene: TRBJ2-1
D gene: NA
V gene: TRBV6-2/TRBV6-3
CDR3 DNA: TGTGCCAGCAAGAAGGACGCAGTCAATGAGCAGTTCTTC
CDR3 protein: CASKKDAVNEQFF

clone size: few
J gene: TRBJ1-2
D gene: TRBD1
V gene: TRBV5-1
CDR3 DNA: TGCGCCAGCAGCTTGGATGGGACAGGGATAAATGGCTACACCTTC
CDR3 protein: CASSLDGTGINGYTF

clone size: NA
J gene: TRBJ2-2
D gene: NA
V gene: TRBV5-1
CDR3 DNA: TGCGCCAGCAGCTTGGGACCACCGGGGAAGCTGTTTTTT
CDR3 protein: CASSLGPPGKLFF

clone size: NA
J gene: TRBJ2-1
D gene: NA
V gene: TRBV5-1
CDR3 DNA: TGCGCCAGCAGCGCCCTCCTAGGTAATGAGCAGTTCTTC
CDR3 protein: CASSALLGNEQFF

clone size: NA
J gene: TRBJ2-2
D gene: NA
V gene: TRBV11-2
CDR3 DNA: TGTGCCAGCAGCTTGGGATTTAGGACCGGGGAGCTGTTTTTT
CDR3 protein: CASSLGFRTGELFF

clone size: few
J gene: TRBJ2-1
D gene: TRBD1
V gene: TRBV6-1
CDR3 DNA: TGTGCCAGCAATGCCCGGGACAGGGGTCCCAATGAGCAGTTCTTC
CDR3 protein: CASNARDRGPNEQFF

clone size: NA
J gene: TRBJ1-5
D gene: TRBD1
V gene: TRBV20-1
CDR3 DNA: TGCAGTGCTAGAGATTCGGACAGGGGGCGGGTACAGCCCCAGCATTTT
CDR3 protein: CSARDSDRGRVQPQHF

clone size: NA
J gene: TRBJ1-5
D gene: NA
V gene: TRBV12-3/TRBV12-4
CDR3 DNA: TGTGCCAGCAGTTTATCGGGAGCCCAGCCCCAGCATTTT
CDR3 protein: CASSLSGAQPQHF

clone size: NA
J gene: TRBJ2-5
D gene: NA
V gene: TRBV3-1
CDR3 DNA: TGTGCCAGCACCCCACGCACGGGGGGCTGGGGAGAGACCCAGTACTTC
CDR3 protein: CASTPRTGGWGETQYF

clone size: few
J gene: TRBJ1-6
D gene: NA
V gene: TRBV12-3/TRBV12-4
CDR3 DNA: TGTGCCAGCAGTTTGTCCGGACGGCATAATTCACCCCTCCACTTT
CDR3 protein: CASSLSGRHNSPLHF

clone size: NA
J gene: TRBJ2-1
D gene: NA
V gene: TRBV12-3/TRBV12-4
CDR3 DNA: TGTGCCAGCAGTTTGAGTCTCCGGAGCTCCTACAATGAGCAGTTCTTC
CDR3 protein: CASSLSLRSSYNEQFF

clone size: few
J gene: TRBJ2-5
D gene: NA
V gene: TRBV4-2
CDR3 DNA: TGTGCCAGCAGCCAAGTTGGAGGGTCGCAAGAGACCCAGTACTTC
CDR3 protein: CASSQVGGSQETQYF

clone size: many
J gene: TRBJ2-1
D gene: TRBD1
V gene: TRBV18
CDR3 DNA: TGTGCCAGCTCACCGGCGAGGACAGGGAACAATGAGCAGTTCTTC
CDR3 protein: CASSPARTGNNEQFF

clone size: NA
J gene: TRBJ1-1
D gene: NA
V gene: TRBV27
CDR3 DNA: TGTGCCAGCAGTCAACTAAGGGGTACTGAAGCTTTCTTT
CDR3 protein: CASSQLRGTEAFF